This T cell receptor beta chain was captured by sequencing in a study of T cell repertoires in cytomegalovirus infection. This clonotype was detected ten times or more. Via MiXCR, TCRdb re-called the reads, giving one row per CDR3 protein. The sample holds fewer than 300,000 distinct CDR3 sequences; roughly 26% are singletons and the top ten take roughly 13%. The CDR3 spans 14 residues. CDR1 is MNHNS, CDR2 SASEGT, per germline. After removal of 6 bases from V and 4 bases from J, the junction contained 8 bases not matched to a gene. The chain has TRBV6-1 and TRBJ1-2; TRBD1 agrees at 7 bases. The receptor was isolated from a human donor in good health (CMV status not recorded). Some clones in this sample may be carry-over from other donors' samples. The sample consisted of PBMCs. The CDR3 coding sequence is TGTGCCAGCAGCCTAGGGGGCGCGGGCTATGGCTACACCTTC. Its translation is CASSLGGAGYGYTF.